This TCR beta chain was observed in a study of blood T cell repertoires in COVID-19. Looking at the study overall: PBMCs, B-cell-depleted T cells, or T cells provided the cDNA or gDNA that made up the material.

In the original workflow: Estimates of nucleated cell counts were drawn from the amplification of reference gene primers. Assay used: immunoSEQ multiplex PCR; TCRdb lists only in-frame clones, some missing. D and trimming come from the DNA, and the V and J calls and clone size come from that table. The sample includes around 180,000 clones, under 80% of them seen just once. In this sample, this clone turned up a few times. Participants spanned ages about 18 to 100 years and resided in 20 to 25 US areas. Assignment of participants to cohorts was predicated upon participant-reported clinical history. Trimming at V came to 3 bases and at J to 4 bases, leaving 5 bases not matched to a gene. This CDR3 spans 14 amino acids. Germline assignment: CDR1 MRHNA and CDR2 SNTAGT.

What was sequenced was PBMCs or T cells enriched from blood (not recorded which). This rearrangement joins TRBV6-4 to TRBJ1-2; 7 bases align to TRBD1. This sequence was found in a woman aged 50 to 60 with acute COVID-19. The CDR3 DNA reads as TGTGCCAGCAGTGAACAAGGGGGCGGCTATGGCTACACCTTC. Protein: CASSEQGGGYGYTF.